Listed below are T cell receptor beta chains from one sample, sequenced in a study of cytomegalovirus exposure and HLA in healthy donors. The method was immunoSEQ multiplex PCR; TCRdb's version includes in-frame clones alone and lacks a portion of them. The repertoire has some 130,000 clones, roughly four fifths of them found once; the top ten carry around 1.8%. The material sequenced was PBMCs. Receptors were obtained from a woman aged 45-65 years in good health and CMV-seronegative. Each CDR3 is given with its conserved first and last residue. The order of the fields is V gene, CDR3 protein.

>TRBV5-1
CASSFGVAETQYF
>TRBV19
CASSMLPGQGYEQYF
>TRBV7-3
CASSLEGDTEAFF
>TRBV4-3
CASSQDRATRFYEQYF
>TRBV5-1
CASSPIGGSYYGYTF
>TRBV29-1
CSVETGKAGEAFF
>TRBV29-1
CSVQQGAGDTQYF
>TRBV5-8
CASTPWQGGNQPQHF
>TRBV4-3
CASSQEAGMAGTSVHEQFF
>TRBV4-1
CASSHPISSRAVDQPQHF
>TRBV27
CASSFSTHRGSIQYF
>TRBV27
CASSVPSREGLHEQFF
>TRBV6-4
CASSGPCWETQYF
>TRBV7-9
CSSSLDSSYEQYF
>TRBV4-1
CASSQSEDSGAYEQYF
>TRBV4-1
CASSYRQQGTEAFF
>TRBV27
CASSDTDTGELFF
>TRBV19
CASSVGPNTGELFF
>TRBV14
CASSPTGVTDTQYF
>TRBV27
CASSFTGSLQPQHF
>TRBV27
CASRGTGGNQPQHF
>TRBV7-2
CASSPSSLSNQPQHF
>TRBV7-2
CASSPQAGFDYGYTF
>TRBV19
CASSMGQGGETQYF
>TRBV14
CASSQLPGGPSTDTQYF
>TRBV4-3
CASSQDQAPGDTQYF
>TRBV2
CASSEGDRGLNEKLFF
>TRBV27
CASGTETGLGGYTF
>TRBV18
CASSPPGRGRLNTEAFF
>TRBV19
CASSIRDSRSSYNEQFF
>TRBV19
CASSIGGGRKLNYGYTF
>TRBV30
CAWSFVGDQPQNF
>TRBV5-1
CASSFAFSGGGTDTQYF
>TRBV7-8
CASSPGSYGYTF
>TRBV6-6
CASSRPNAGGLVEQYF
>TRBV5-4
CASSSRGLGNTIYF
>TRBV27
CASRPSTVYGYTF
>TRBV9
CASSVGGAHNEKLFF
>TRBV27
CASSLLGQQYGYTF
>TRBV27
CASSLEVGRAYTGELFF
>TRBV18
CASSPPGQVLYGYTF
>TRBV5-5
CASSLYLGGRTEAFF
>TRBV19
CASSTGTARQETQYF
>TRBV6-6
CASSFQLGTEAFF
>TRBV6-6
CASILGGHNEQFF
>TRBV19
CASSMVREAEAFF
>TRBV5-5
CASSRDSSINSNQPQHF
>TRBV30
CAWTAPRTGYYNEQFF
>TRBV5-5
CASSFVGDGGETQYF
>TRBV12-5
CASTPSGYTDTQYF
>TRBV30
CAWTLDYGYPF